This entry features one T cell receptor (beta chain) sequence. The V gene lost 6 bases and the J gene lost 5 bases, with 17 bases spanning the gap. The germline CDR1 and CDR2 sequences are MNHEY and SVGEGT. CDR3 length equals 14 residues. One entry per CDR3 protein, called by TCRdb with MiXCR from the RT-PCR reads. Among 650,000 to 800,000 distinct CDR3 sequences listed, approximately 15% were seen once. Sample: memory CD4+ T cells from blood. This sequence was found in a female donor in good health, serving as a healthy control. The chain recombines TRBV6-2 or TRBV6-3 with TRBJ2-7, with a tentative D call TRBD1 (6 bases). The DNA of the CDR3 is TGTGCCAGCAGGCCTCGACAGGTGAACGACGAGCAGTACTTC. Translating it yields CASRPRQVNDEQYF.